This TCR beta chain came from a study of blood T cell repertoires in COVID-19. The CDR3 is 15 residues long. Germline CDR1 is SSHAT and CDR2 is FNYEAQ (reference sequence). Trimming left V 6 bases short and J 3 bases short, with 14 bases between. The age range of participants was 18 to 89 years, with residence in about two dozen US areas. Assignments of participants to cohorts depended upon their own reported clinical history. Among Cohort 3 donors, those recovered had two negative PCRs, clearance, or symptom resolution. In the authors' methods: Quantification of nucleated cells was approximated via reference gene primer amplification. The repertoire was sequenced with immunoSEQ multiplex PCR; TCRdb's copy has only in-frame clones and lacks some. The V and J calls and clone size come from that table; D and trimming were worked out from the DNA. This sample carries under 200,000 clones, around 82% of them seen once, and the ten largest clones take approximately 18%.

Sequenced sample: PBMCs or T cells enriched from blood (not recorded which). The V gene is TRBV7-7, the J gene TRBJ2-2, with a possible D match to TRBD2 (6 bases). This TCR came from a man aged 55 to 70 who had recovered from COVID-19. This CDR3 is CASSSGLGDTGELFF. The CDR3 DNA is TGTGCCAGCAGTTCGGGACTGGGGGACACCGGGGAGCTGTTTTTT.